This T cell receptor beta chain originates from a study of blood T cell repertoires in COVID-19. The method was immunoSEQ multiplex PCR; TCRdb's version includes in-frame clones alone and lacks a portion of them. The repertoire holds about 180,000 clones, with 80% to 90% as singletons. Sequencing used PBMCs or T cells enriched from blood (not recorded which). The source is a man aged 45-65 years who had recovered from COVID-19.

CDR3 DNA: TGTGCCATCCGGGGGGCTTCCTACAATGAGCAGTTCTTC. This gives the protein CAIRGASYNEQFF. This chain links TRBV28 with TRBJ2-1, with D possibly matching TRBD2 (7 bases). V lost 10 bases and J lost 1, with 11 bases in between. CDR3 length equals 13 residues. CDR1 and CDR2 (germline): MDHEN, SYDVKM.